What follows are 10 T cell receptor beta chains derived from one specimen sequenced in a study of cytomegalovirus exposure and HLA in healthy donors. TCRdb's table, derived via immunoSEQ multiplex PCR, lists solely in-frame clones and lacks some. The data show 90,000 to 150,000 clones, with around nine tenths seen just once and nearly 6.5% held by the top ten. The sample comprised PBMCs. Every receptor here comes from a woman in her late teens or twenties in good health and CMV-seropositive.

The chain links TRBV5-6 to TRBJ2-1, with TRBD2 identical over 9 bases. Losses at the gene ends were 3 bases for V and 7 bases for J; bases not matched to a gene: 11. The germline V gene encodes CDR1 SGHDT and CDR2 YYEEEE. The CDR3 covers 16 residues. The CDR3, as DNA: TGTGCCAGCAGCTACATTAGCGGGAGCTTCCCAAATGAGCAGTTCTTC. Protein sequence: CASSYISGSFPNEQFF.

This clone appeared a single time. The genes are TRBV19 and TRBJ2-1, with D possibly TRBD2 on 5 matching bases. V was trimmed by 1 base and J by 3 bases, leaving 7 bases between them. Germline assignment: CDR1 LNHDA and CDR2 SQIVND (reference sequence). The CDR3 is 14 residues long. The CDR3: CASSIAGSYNEQFF. DNA for the CDR3: TGTGCCAGTAGTATAGCTGGGAGCTACAATGAGCAGTTCTTC.

The chain uses TRBV7-9 and TRBJ2-1, with D perhaps TRBD2 (7 bases). The germline CDR1 and CDR2 sequences are SEHNR and FQNEAQ (reference sequence). The CDR3 totals 15 residues. V lost 4 bases to trimming and J lost 9 bases, with 19 bases between them. In DNA form, the CDR3 reads TGTGCCAGCAGCTACGGACTAGGGGGAGTGGGTGAGCAGTTCTTC. As protein: CASSYGLGGVGEQFF.

The chain carries TRBV4-3 and TRBJ1-2; perhaps TRBD1 as D (5 bases). The germline CDR1 and CDR2 sequences are LGHNA and YSLEER. The CDR3 runs to 15 residues. The V gene lost 0 bases and the J gene lost 4 bases, with 12 bases spanning the gap. CDR3 in DNA: TGCGCCAGCAGCCAAGATGGGGGGGAAGTCTATGGCTACACCTTC. The encoded protein is CASSQDGGEVYGYTF.

The chain is built from TRBV6-1 and TRBJ1-2; D uncertain. Trimming removed 6 bases at V and 3 bases at J, with 11 bases between. This CDR3 is built from 13 residues. From germline, CDR1 is MNHNS and CDR2 SASEGT. CDR3 amino acids: CASRLQIHYGYTF. The CDR3 coding sequence is TGTGCCAGCAGGTTACAGATCCACTATGGCTACACCTTC.

CDR3 coding DNA: TGTGCCAGCAGCCTAGGACAGGGAGGTTACGAGCAGTACTTC. Translated, it gives CASSLGQGGYEQYF. The V call is TRBV9, the J call TRBJ2-7, with 8 bases lining up with TRBD1. There are 14 residues in the CDR3. Germline values: CDR1 SGDLS, CDR2 YYNGEE. The V segment lost 4 bases and the J segment 4 bases; nucleotides outside the gene matches: 7. The whole variable domain, remainder taken from reference TRBV9 and TRBJ2-7, is DSGVTQTPKHLITATGQRVTLRCSPRSGDLSVYWYQQSLDQGLQFLIQYYNGEERAKGNILERFSAQQFPDLHSELNLSSLELGDSALYFCASSLGQGGYEQYFGPGTRLTVT.

This chain joins TRBV5-1 and TRBJ1-4; 7 bases agree with TRBD1. The CDR3 consists of 16 residues. The trim removed 0 bases at V and 8 bases at J, leaving 10 bases unmatched. Germline V lookup: CDR1 SGHRS, CDR2 YFSETQ. The CDR3 sequence: CASSLAERGPREKLFF. Here the CDR3 DNA reads TGCGCCAGCAGCTTGGCCGAGAGGGGGCCGCGGGAAAAACTGTTTTTT.

V gene TRBV7-3 combines with J gene TRBJ2-3, with TRBD1 as a possible D gene (6 bases). The CDR3 sequence is 12 residues long. V was clipped by 5 bases and J by 8 bases, with 11 bases between them. CDR1 SGHTA and CDR2 FQGTGA come from the germline V gene. CDR3 sequence reads: CASSKQGGTQYF. DNA for the CDR3: TGTGCCAGCAGCAAACAGGGCGGTACGCAGTATTTT.

This clone appeared a few times. The chain is built from TRBV29-1 and TRBJ1-2; TRBD1 matches 10 bases. J lost 8 bases, V lost 6 bases, and 9 bases had no gene match. The germline V gene has CDR1 SQVTM and CDR2 ANQGSEA. This CDR3 has 13 amino acids. The CDR3 nucleotides read TGCAGCGTAAACAGACAGGGGGCTGGCGGCTACACCTTC. Translation: CSVNRQGAGGYTF.

The chain couples TRBV5-1 to TRBJ2-1; 8 nucleotides align to TRBD1. From germline, CDR1 is SGHRS and CDR2 YFSETQ. The V and J ends lost 0 bases and 4 bases, in that order; junction bases with no gene match: 9. The CDR3 is made up of 17 amino acids. The CDR3 coding sequence is TGCGCCAGCAGCTTGGAGGTTGGACAGGGCATTTACAATGAGCAGTTCTTC. Translating it yields CASSLEVGQGIYNEQFF.